The present TCR beta chain was sequenced within a study of shared clonotypes between healthy human individuals. Data came from immunoSEQ multiplex PCR; TCRdb stores just in-frame clones and leaves some out. The sample consists of over 2 million clones, roughly 92% of them appearing once. V lost 3 bases and J lost 2, with 8 bases in between. In germline, CDR1 is MDHEN, CDR2 SYDVKM. The CDR3 has 13 residues. The sample consisted of naive CD4+ T cells from PBMCs. Noted subset: CD45RA+ positively selected. The receptor was isolated from a man aged 18 to 30 in good health. Some clones in this sample may be carry-over from other donors' samples. The rearrangement joins TRBV28 to TRBJ2-7, with D unresolved. The CDR3 region is CASSFGSAYEQYF. As DNA, the CDR3 is TGTGCCAGCAGTTTCGGAAGCGCCTACGAGCAGTACTTC.